This T cell receptor (beta chain) was found in a study of blood T cell repertoires in COVID-19. As for the study in general: The United States, Italy and Spain supplied acute and convalescent COVID-19 samples. T cells, B-cell-depleted T cells, or PBMCs supplied cDNA or gDNA.

Per the original methods: Amplifying reference gene primers gave estimates of nucleated cell counts. TCRdb's table, derived via immunoSEQ multiplex PCR, lists solely in-frame clones and lacks some. V, J and clone size are those of that table, while D and trimming were read from the DNA. The table shows about 87,000 clones, with about 85% occurring only once. It was during active infection that Seattle patients were enrolled and then longitudinally followed. The table lists this clone with a few counts. V was shortened by 4 bases and J by 8 bases, with 12 bases between the two germline ends. The CDR3 extends over 13 amino acids. Germline V gives CDR1 MDHEN, CDR2 SYDVKM.

The chain joins TRBV28 to TRBJ2-1; D is perhaps TRBD1 (5 bases). Sequencing used peripheral blood. This clonotype originated in a woman of 80 years or more with COVID-19, enrolled during active disease. CDR3 loop: CASSYQGFYEQFF. The CDR3 coding sequence is TGTGCCAGCAGTTACCAGGGATTTTATGAGCAGTTCTTC.